One and the same sample provided the 28 T cell receptor beta chains below, sequenced in a study of cytomegalovirus exposure and HLA in healthy donors. The PCR ran on 60 Vbeta and 13 Jbeta primers. Measured with immunoSEQ multiplex PCR; TCRdb has only the in-frame clones, and not every one. Among 99,000 or so clones listed, approximately 78% were seen once. The specimen sequenced was PBMCs. All receptors come from a woman in her thirties or forties in good health and CMV-seronegative.

The V and J genes are TRBV4-2 and TRBJ1-5; no clear D. V lost 1 base to trimming and J lost 6 bases, with 16 bases between them. Germline V lookup: CDR1 LGHNA, CDR2 YNFKEQ. This CDR3 is 16 amino acids long. The CDR3 protein is CASSQASLGITQPQHF. The CDR3 DNA sequence: TGTGCCAGCAGCCAAGCGTCCCTGGGCATCACTCAGCCCCAGCATTTT.

J is TRBJ2-1 and V is TRBV4-1, with TRBD2 identical over 9 bases. Germline V gene lookup returns CDR1 MGHRA and CDR2 YSYEKL. Losses at the gene ends were 4 bases for V and 0 bases for J; bases not matched to a gene: 10. CDR3 length: 18 residues. The CDR3 DNA sequence: TGCGCCAGCAGCCTTTTAGCGGGAGCCTTCTCCTCCTACAATGAGCAGTTCTTC. Translated: CASSLLAGAFSSYNEQFF.

The CDR3 region is CASGQTHKLNTEAFF. DNA of the CDR3: TGTGCCAGCGGACAGACGCACAAGTTGAACACTGAAGCTTTCTTT. This chain connects TRBV6-5 to TRBJ1-1; D perhaps matches TRBD1 (6 bases). Germline loops: CDR1 MNHEY, CDR2 SVGAGI. There are 15 residues in the CDR3. V lost 8 bases and J 0 bases, leaving 16 bases between the germline ends.

CDR3 protein: CASSRRREEAYEQYF. The CDR3 nucleotides read TGCGCCAGCAGCCGACGCCGAGAGGAAGCCTACGAGCAGTACTTC. The rearrangement joins TRBV4-1 to TRBJ2-7, with no clear D. Germline V CDR1 and CDR2: MGHRA, YSYEKL. The CDR3 loop spans 15 amino acids. The V and J ends lost 4 bases and 2 bases respectively, with 15 bases between them.

The gene calls are TRBV5-5 and TRBJ2-2; 14 bases align to TRBD2. CDR3 size: 19 residues. V gave up 4 bases and J gave up 9 bases; unmatched junction bases: 17. CDR1 is SGHKS and CDR2 is YYEKEE in the germline V gene (reference sequence). The chain's CDR3 is CASSQTSKRLAGGSWELFF. The CDR3 bases are TGTGCCAGCAGCCAAACCTCTAAAAGACTAGCGGGAGGGTCCTGGGAGCTGTTTTTT. Together with reference TRBV5-5 and TRBJ2-2, the CDR3 gives the full variable domain: DAGVTQSPTHLIKTRGQQVTLRCSPISGHKSVSWYQQVLGQGPQFIFQYYEKEERGRGNFPDRFSARQFPNYSSELNVNALLLGDSALYLCASSQTSKRLAGGSWELFFGEGSRLTVL.

The chain has TRBV4-3 and TRBJ2-2; 8 nucleotides match TRBD1. Per germline, CDR1 LGHNA and CDR2 YSLEER. V was pared by 1 base and J by 5 bases, with 6 bases of the junction left unmatched. This CDR3 spans 16 amino acids. The CDR3 DNA reads as TGCGCCAGCAGCCAAGGACAGGGGCTTTTTACCGGGGAGCTGTTTTTT. This translates into CASSQGQGLFTGELFF.

This clone was seen only once. A junction boundary mismatches the germline segment, possibly from a read error. At the DNA level, this CDR3 is encoded by other sequences in the same sample as well. The rearrangement joins TRBV7-2 to TRBJ2-2, with D hard to call. This CDR3 is 12 amino acids long. CDR1 and CDR2 from the germline V gene are SGHTA and FQGNSA. The CDR3 here is CASSLRWGELFF. Here the CDR3 DNA reads TGCGCCAGCAGCTTGAGGTGGGGGGAGCTGTTTTTT.

J is TRBJ1-2 and V is TRBV15, with D perhaps matching TRBD1 (5 bases). Trimming took off 0 bases at V and 0 bases at J, with 11 bases between the two ends. CDR1 is LNHNV, CDR2 YYDKDF, per germline (reference sequence). The CDR3 extends over 16 amino acids. The CDR3 sequence: CATSREIGRANYGYTF. DNA for the CDR3: TGTGCCACCAGCAGAGAAATAGGCAGGGCTAACTATGGCTACACCTTC.

The chain is built from TRBV5-1 and TRBJ2-1; 10 nucleotides line up with TRBD2. Unmatched junction bases numbered 6, after V lost 4 bases and J lost 2 bases. The CDR3 runs to 16 residues. Germline V gene sequence: CDR1 SGHRS, CDR2 YFSETQ. This CDR3 reads CASSLQAGGAYNEQFF. DNA for the CDR3: TGCGCCAGCAGCCTCCAAGCGGGAGGGGCCTACAATGAGCAGTTCTTC.

The chain is built from TRBV5-1 and TRBJ1-6; D uncertain. Germline values: CDR1 SGHRS, CDR2 YFSETQ. V dropped 2 bases and J dropped 4 bases, with 13 bases sitting between them. The CDR3 length is 16 residues. The CDR3 loop is CASSFGSTRYNSPLHF. The DNA for the CDR3 is TGCGCCAGCAGCTTTGGATCGACACGTTATAATTCACCCCTCCACTTT.

The chain links TRBV28 to TRBJ1-5, with D uncertain. With 5 bases removed from V and 9 bases from J, the gap between germline ends came to 20 bases. CDR1 is MDHEN, CDR2 SYDVKM, per germline. CDR3 length: 15 amino acids. In DNA, the CDR3 is TGTGCCAGCAGTCGGAGGGAGGAAGTGTCACTGCCCCAGCATTTT. Protein: CASSRREEVSLPQHF.

This clone has a handful of counts. V usage is TRBV6-1 and J usage is TRBJ2-5; perhaps TRBD2 as D (6 bases). Germline V gene data show CDR1 as MNHNS and CDR2 as SASEGT. The ends were cut back, 4 bases at V and 4 bases at J, with 10 bases in the middle. There are 13 residues in the CDR3. Written as DNA, the CDR3 is TGTGCCAGCAGTGGGAGGGCAGGAGAGACCCAGTACTTC. Protein product: CASSGRAGETQYF.

The gene calls are TRBV5-6 and TRBJ1-2; 8 bases agree with TRBD1. This CDR3 region has 13 residues. Germline-derived CDR1 and CDR2 are SGHDT and YYEEEE. Trimming at V came to 2 bases and at J to 6 bases, leaving 3 bases not matched to a gene. The CDR3: CASSFGQGDGYTF. Here the CDR3 DNA reads TGTGCCAGCAGCTTCGGACAGGGCGATGGCTACACCTTC.

This clone appeared a few times. The chain combines TRBV4-1 with TRBJ2-7, with 8 nucleotides matching TRBD1. Per germline, CDR1 MGHRA and CDR2 YSYEKL. Germline trimming cut 4 bases from V and 3 bases from J; bases unmatched to any gene: 8. There are 15 residues in the CDR3. CDR3 nucleotide sequence: TGCGCCAGCAGCCCAGGGGGCAGGGGAAGCTACGAGCAGTACTTC. Translating gives CASSPGGRGSYEQYF.

There are a few counts of this clone. The rearrangement joins TRBV5-1 to TRBJ1-1; 7 nucleotides match TRBD1. CDR1 SGHRS and CDR2 YFSETQ come from the germline V gene. CDR3 size: 16 residues. V lost 7 bases, J lost 3 bases, and 15 bases stayed unmatched. CDR3 sequence: CASARQGGVKDTEAFF. The CDR3 DNA follows: TGCGCCAGCGCTCGACAGGGTGGCGTGAAGGACACTGAAGCTTTCTTT.

This clone came up a few times. V is TRBV6-4 and J is TRBJ2-3; 11 bases match TRBD2. Trimming at V came to 3 bases and at J to 4 bases, leaving 3 bases not matched to a gene. Germline V gives CDR1 MRHNA, CDR2 SNTAGT. This CDR3 region has 15 residues. CDR3 amino acids: CASSEVAGGADTQYF. The DNA for the CDR3 is TGTGCCAGCAGTGAAGTAGCGGGAGGGGCAGATACGCAGTATTTT.

The chain couples TRBV28 to TRBJ2-2; 7 nucleotides align to TRBD1. Trimming cost V 5 bases and J 4 bases; bases outside gene matches: 10. The CDR3 spans 16 residues. Germline values: CDR1 MDHEN, CDR2 SYDVKM. The CDR3 DNA follows: TGTGCCAGCAGTCCCCCCGACAGGGCGAGCACCGGGGAGCTGTTTTTT. It is translated as CASSPPDRASTGELFF.

This chain joins TRBV19 and TRBJ1-3, with no clear D. Germline V gene data show CDR1 as LNHDA and CDR2 as SQIVND (reference sequence). V lost 2 bases and J 0 bases, leaving 8 bases between the germline ends. CDR3 size: 15 residues. The DNA for the CDR3 is TGTGCCAGTAGTATATCTGGGAGCTCTGGAAACACCATATATTTT. It yields the protein CASSISGSSGNTIYF.

The gene calls are TRBV6-1 and TRBJ2-7; TRBD1 agrees at 8 bases. The CDR3 has 13 residues. In germline, CDR1 is MNHNS, CDR2 SASEGT. Germline trimming cut 5 bases from V and 3 bases from J; bases unmatched to any gene: 3. This CDR3 is CASSPTGVYEQYF. The CDR3 nucleotides read TGTGCCAGCAGTCCGACAGGGGTCTACGAGCAGTACTTC.

This clone was counted only a few times. This chain links TRBV2 with TRBJ2-1; 8 nucleotides align to TRBD2. V dropped 4 bases and J dropped 8; count of bases not matched to a gene: 7. The V gene's germline CDR1 is SNHLY and CDR2 FYNNEI. CDR3 length: 14 amino acids. The CDR3 DNA is TGTGCCAGCAGTGTGAATAGCGGGATGTATGAGCAGTTCTTC. Its protein product is CASSVNSGMYEQFF. Drawing the rest from reference TRBV2 and TRBJ2-1, the complete variable domain is EPEVTQTPSHQVTQMGQEVILRCVPISNHLYFYWYRQILGQKVEFLVSFYNNEISEKSEIFDDQFSVERPDGSNFTLKIRSTKLEDSAMYFCASSVNSGMYEQFFGPGTRLTVL.

This clone was picked up a small number of times. J is TRBJ2-2 and V is TRBV5-6; D is ambiguous. Germline-derived CDR1 and CDR2 are SGHDT and YYEEEE. Deletions cut 5 bases from V and 6 bases from J, with 8 bases between. This CDR3 region has 12 residues. The CDR3 reads CASSSYAGELFF. DNA for the CDR3: TGTGCCAGCAGTAGTTATGCCGGGGAGCTGTTTTTT.

The chain is built from TRBV7-8 and TRBJ2-7; no clear D. Germline loops: CDR1 SGHVS, CDR2 FQNEAQ. The CDR3 covers 11 residues. V gave up 5 bases and J gave up 3 bases, with 5 bases separating them. The CDR3 region is CASSPHYEQYF. CDR3 sequence (DNA): TGTGCCAGCAGCCCCCACTACGAGCAGTACTTC. The whole variable domain, remainder taken from reference TRBV7-8 and TRBJ2-7, is GAGVSQSPRYKVAKRGQDVALRCDPISGHVSLFWYQQALGQGPEFLTYFQNEAQLDKSGLPSDRFFAERPEGSVSTLKIQRTQQEDSAVYLCASSPHYEQYFGPGTRLTVT.

The rearrangement joins TRBV11-1 to TRBJ2-6; D is uncertain. The CDR3 has 16 residues. V was cut by 3 bases and J by 0 bases, with 9 bases left in between. The germline gives CDR1 SGHAT, CDR2 FQDESV (reference sequence). CDR3 sequence reads: CASSLIYASGANVLTF. The CDR3 region has the DNA TGTGCCAGCAGCTTGATCTACGCCTCTGGGGCCAACGTCCTGACTTTC.

The V and J genes are TRBV30 and TRBJ1-1, with D perhaps TRBD1 (6 bases). From germline, CDR1 is GTSNPN and CDR2 SVGIG (reference sequence). The ends were cut back, 3 bases at V and 1 base at J, with 12 bases in the middle. The CDR3 is 14 amino acids. DNA for the CDR3: TGTGCCTGGAGGGTGGGGGGGGCGAACACTGAAGCTTTCTTT. Its translation is CAWRVGGANTEAFF.

The rearrangement links TRBV6-1 to TRBJ2-1; D is possibly TRBD2 (5 bases). The germline gives CDR1 MNHNS, CDR2 SASEGT. V was pared by 6 bases and J by 8 bases, with 11 bases between. This CDR3 region has 12 residues. The CDR3 DNA is TGTGCCAGCAGCCGAGGGTTGGATGAGCAGTTCTTC. It is translated as CASSRGLDEQFF.

The chain uses TRBV28 and TRBJ2-7; TRBD1 aligns across 10 bases. V lost 2 bases to trimming and J lost 2 bases; unmatched junction nucleotides: 6. The germline gives CDR1 MDHEN, CDR2 SYDVKM. This CDR3 has 16 residues. In nucleotides, the CDR3 is TGTGCCAGCAGTTTAGAGGGACAGGGGAACCCCTACGAGCAGTACTTC. It translates to CASSLEGQGNPYEQYF. Full variable domain (rest looked up from reference TRBV28 and TRBJ2-7): DVKVTQSSRYLVKRTGEKVFLECVQDMDHENMFWYRQDPGLGLRLIYFSYDVKMKEKGDIPEGYSVSREKKERFSLILESASTNQTSMYLCASSLEGQGNPYEQYFGPGTRLTVT.

The chain is built from TRBV21-1 and TRBJ2-7; no check of the table's D call, TRBD1, against the DNA was made. TRBV21-1 is a pseudogene locus. The CDR3 contains 16 residues. The DNA of the CDR3 is TGTGCCAGCAGCAAAGGGGAGACATGGGGGCACTACGAGCAGTACTTC. Protein sequence: CASSKGETWGHYEQYF.

V is TRBV13 and J is TRBJ2-5; D unresolved. CDR3 size: 14 residues. The germline V gene has CDR1 PRHDT and CDR2 FYEKMQ (reference sequence). V lost 5 bases, J lost 6 bases, and 16 bases lay in between. CDR3 loop: CASSPQTWPKTQYF. CDR3 coding DNA: TGTGCCAGCAGCCCTCAGACTTGGCCGAAGACCCAGTACTTC.